A single sample is the source of the 4 T cell receptor beta chains below, sequenced in a study of neoadjuvant anti-PD-1 for oral cavity cancer. Sequencing used immunoSEQ multiplex PCR; TCRdb keeps in-frame clones, though not all of them. The sample lists tens of thousands of clones; 80% to 90% were seen once. This material consisted of PBMCs, taken before nivolumab (anti-PD-1) treatment. The receptor set was obtained from a person aged 35-79 years with oral cavity squamous cell carcinoma.

This clone was detected only a few times. The chain links TRBV27 to TRBJ1-5; TRBD1 might be the D (5 bases). V lost 7 bases to trimming and J lost 7 bases, with 20 bases between them. The CDR3 has 15 amino acids. From germline, CDR1 is MNHEY and CDR2 SMNVEV (reference sequence). The CDR3: CASIRHSREGQPQHF. CDR3 bases: TGTGCCAGCATTCGTCATAGCAGGGAGGGACAGCCCCAGCATTTT.

This sequence joins TRBV7-2 and TRBJ2-5; no clear D. The CDR3 sequence is 13 residues long. The germline V and J ends were trimmed by 2 bases and 5 bases, with 9 bases remaining between them. CDR1 is SGHTA and CDR2 is FQGNSA in the germline V gene. In DNA form, the CDR3 reads TGTGCCAGCAGCTTAACCTACGCGGAGACCCAGTACTTC. This sequence encodes CASSLTYAETQYF.

The chain couples TRBV7-2 to TRBJ2-3; the D is unclear. The V gene's germline CDR1 is SGHTA and CDR2 FQGNSA. This CDR3 is built from 13 residues. V was shortened by 8 bases and J by 5 bases, with 14 bases between the two germline ends. The CDR3 is CASALPGGDTQYF. The CDR3 region has the DNA TGTGCCAGCGCCCTACCGGGTGGAGATACGCAGTATTTT. Complete variable domain (other parts from reference TRBV7-2 and TRBJ2-3): GAGVSQSPSNKVTEKGKDVELRCDPISGHTALYWYRQSLGQGLEFLIYFQGNSAPDKSGLPSDRFSAERTGGSVSTLTIQRTQQEDSAVYLCASALPGGDTQYFGPGTRLTVL.

This rearrangement joins TRBV30 to TRBJ1-4, with D unclear. The CDR3 spans 13 residues. The germline gives CDR1 GTSNPN, CDR2 SVGIG (reference sequence). V lost 0 bases, J lost 5 bases, and 7 bases lay in between. The CDR3 region has the DNA TGTGCCTGGAGTGTGGCACCCAATGAAAAACTGTTTTTT. Its translation: CAWSVAPNEKLFF. Together with reference TRBV30 and TRBJ1-4, the CDR3 gives the full variable domain: SQTIHQWPATLVQPVGSPLSLECTVEGTSNPNLYWYRQAAGRGLQLLFYSVGIGQISSEVPQNLSASRPQDRQFILSSKKLLLSDSGFYLCAWSVAPNEKLFFGSGTQLSVL.